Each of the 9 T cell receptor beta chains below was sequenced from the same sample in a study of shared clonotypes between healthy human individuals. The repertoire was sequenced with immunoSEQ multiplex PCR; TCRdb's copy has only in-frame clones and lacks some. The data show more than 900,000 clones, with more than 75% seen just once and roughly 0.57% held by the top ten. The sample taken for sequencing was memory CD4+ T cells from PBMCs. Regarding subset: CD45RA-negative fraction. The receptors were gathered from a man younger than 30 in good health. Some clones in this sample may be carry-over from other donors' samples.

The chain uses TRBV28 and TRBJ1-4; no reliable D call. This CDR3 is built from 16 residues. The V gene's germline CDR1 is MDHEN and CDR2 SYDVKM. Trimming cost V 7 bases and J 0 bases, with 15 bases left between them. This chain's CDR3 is CASTSPMTSTNEKLFF. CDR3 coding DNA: TGTGCCAGCACCTCTCCAATGACGTCAACTAATGAAAAACTGTTTTTT.

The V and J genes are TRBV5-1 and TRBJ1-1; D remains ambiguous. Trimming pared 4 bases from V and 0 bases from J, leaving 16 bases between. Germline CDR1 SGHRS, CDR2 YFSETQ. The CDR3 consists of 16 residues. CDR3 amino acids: CASSPQSAVLNTEAFF. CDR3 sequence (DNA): TGCGCCAGCAGCCCCCAATCCGCCGTCCTGAACACTGAAGCTTTCTTT.

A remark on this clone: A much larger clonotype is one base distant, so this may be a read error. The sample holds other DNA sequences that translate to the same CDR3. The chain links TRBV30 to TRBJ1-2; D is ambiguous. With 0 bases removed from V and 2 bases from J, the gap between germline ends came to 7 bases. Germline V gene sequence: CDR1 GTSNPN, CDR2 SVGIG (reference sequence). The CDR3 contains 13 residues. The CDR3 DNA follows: TGTGCCTGGAGTGTAGGCCAGAACTATGGCTACACCTTC. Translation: CAWSVGQNYGYTF.

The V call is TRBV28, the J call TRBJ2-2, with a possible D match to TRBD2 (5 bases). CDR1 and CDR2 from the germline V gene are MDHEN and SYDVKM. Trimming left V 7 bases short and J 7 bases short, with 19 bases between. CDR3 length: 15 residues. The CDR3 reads CASNLNGLFGGELFF. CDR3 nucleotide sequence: TGTGCCAGCAACCTTAACGGACTGTTCGGCGGGGAGCTGTTTTTT.

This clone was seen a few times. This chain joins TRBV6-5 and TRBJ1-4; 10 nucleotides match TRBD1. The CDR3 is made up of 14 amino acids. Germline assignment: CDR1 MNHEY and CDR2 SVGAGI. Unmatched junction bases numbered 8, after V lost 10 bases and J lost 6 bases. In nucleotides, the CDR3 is TGTGCCAACGGACAGGGGGAAGAGGATGAAAAACTGTTTTTT. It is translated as CANGQGEEDEKLFF.

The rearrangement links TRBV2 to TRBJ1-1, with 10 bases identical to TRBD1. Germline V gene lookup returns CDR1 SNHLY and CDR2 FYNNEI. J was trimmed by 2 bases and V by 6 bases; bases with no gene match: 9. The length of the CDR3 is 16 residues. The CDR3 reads CASRYHGTGANTEAFF. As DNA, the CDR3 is TGTGCCAGCAGATACCACGGGACAGGGGCTAACACTGAAGCTTTCTTT.

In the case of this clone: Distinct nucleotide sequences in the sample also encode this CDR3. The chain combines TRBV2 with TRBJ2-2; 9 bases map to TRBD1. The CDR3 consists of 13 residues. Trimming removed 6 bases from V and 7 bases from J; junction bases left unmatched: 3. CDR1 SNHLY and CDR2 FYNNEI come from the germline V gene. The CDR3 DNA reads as TGTGCCAGCAGCGGACAGGGGAGCGGGGAGCTGTTTTTT. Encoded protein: CASSGQGSGELFF.

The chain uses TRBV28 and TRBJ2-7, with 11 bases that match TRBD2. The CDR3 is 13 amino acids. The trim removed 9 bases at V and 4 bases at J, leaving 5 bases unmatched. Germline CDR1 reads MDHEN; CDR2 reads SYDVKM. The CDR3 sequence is CASTLAGDYEQYF. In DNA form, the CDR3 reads TGTGCCAGTACACTAGCGGGAGATTACGAGCAGTACTTC.

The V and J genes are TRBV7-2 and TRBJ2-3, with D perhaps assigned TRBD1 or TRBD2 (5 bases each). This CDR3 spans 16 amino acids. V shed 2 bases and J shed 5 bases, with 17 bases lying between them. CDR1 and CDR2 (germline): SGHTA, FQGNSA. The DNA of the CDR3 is TGTGCCAGCAGCTTAATCGCGACAGAAGAGGGAGATACGCAGTATTTT. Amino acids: CASSLIATEEGDTQYF.